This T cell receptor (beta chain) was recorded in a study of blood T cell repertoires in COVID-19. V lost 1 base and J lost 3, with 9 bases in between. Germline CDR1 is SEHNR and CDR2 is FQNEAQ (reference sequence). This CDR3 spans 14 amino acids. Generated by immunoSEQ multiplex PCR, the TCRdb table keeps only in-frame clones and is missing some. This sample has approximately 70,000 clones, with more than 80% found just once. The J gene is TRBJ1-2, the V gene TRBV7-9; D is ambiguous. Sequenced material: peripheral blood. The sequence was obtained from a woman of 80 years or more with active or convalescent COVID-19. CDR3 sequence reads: CASSLDTDYYGYTF. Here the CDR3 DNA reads TGTGCCAGCAGCTTAGATACAGATTACTATGGCTACACCTTC.